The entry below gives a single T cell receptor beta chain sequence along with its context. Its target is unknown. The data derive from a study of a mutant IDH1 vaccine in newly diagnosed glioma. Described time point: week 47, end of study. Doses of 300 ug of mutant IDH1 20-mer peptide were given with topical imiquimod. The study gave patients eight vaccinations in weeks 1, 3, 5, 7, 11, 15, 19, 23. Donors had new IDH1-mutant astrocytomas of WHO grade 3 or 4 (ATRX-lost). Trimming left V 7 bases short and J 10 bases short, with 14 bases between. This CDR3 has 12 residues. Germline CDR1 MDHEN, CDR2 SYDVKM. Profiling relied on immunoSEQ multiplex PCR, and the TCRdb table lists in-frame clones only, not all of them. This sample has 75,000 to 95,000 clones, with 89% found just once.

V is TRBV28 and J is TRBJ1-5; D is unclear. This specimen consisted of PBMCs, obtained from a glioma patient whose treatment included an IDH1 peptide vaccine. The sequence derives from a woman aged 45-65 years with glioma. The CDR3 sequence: CASTLRGGPQHF. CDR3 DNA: TGTGCCAGCACCCTTCGGGGTGGACCCCAGCATTTT.